This T cell receptor (beta chain) emerged from a study of T-cell memory formation after mild COVID-19. With respect to this clonotype: Its antigen is unknown.

With 3 bases clipped from V and 4 bases from J, the junction kept 11 bases outside the gene matches. CDR1 is GTSNPN and CDR2 is SVGIG in the germline V gene (reference sequence). This CDR3 has 16 amino acids. Study-wide points: Memory from before infection featured some responding clones, which suggests cross-reactive memory joined. Contracting CD4+ clones sat mainly in CM and EM; CD8+ in EMRA.

UMIs and sample barcodes were carried by the TCR alpha and TCR beta cDNA libraries that 5'RACE produced using constant-segment primers. TCRdb re-analysed the 5' RACE reads in MiXCR, keeping a single row per CDR3 protein. The top ten hold 23% of the sample, which has more than 150,000 distinct CDR3 sequences, around 21% seen once. This sequence originates from an adult woman who had mild COVID-19 (a few samples of this study predate the infection). Cell type and time point are not known. The chain couples TRBV30 to TRBJ2-1; TRBD2 agrees at 8 bases. Input material: PBMCs or a T cell subset sorted from them (not recorded which). The CDR3 reads CAWSGASGSEYNEQFF. The CDR3 DNA follows: TGTGCCTGGAGCGGGGCTAGCGGGTCGGAGTACAATGAGCAGTTCTTC.